These 4 T cell receptor gamma chains originate from one sample sequenced in a study of gamma delta lymphoproliferative disorders and STAT genes (dated by TCRdb to 2017 to 2018). For TCR sequencing, genomic DNA was taken from peripheral blood mononuclear cells isolated from both patients and controls. The receptor library was made with multiplex PCR. These reads were obtained on an Illumina MiSeq. TCRdb recomputed clones from the public reads with CATT; identical DNA rows were then combined. The sample has thousands of gamma-chain clones on record, about 8.9% of them singletons. 50% to 60% of the sample goes to the ten largest clones. The sample was blood. These receptors were collected from a human donor with gamma-delta T-cell large granular lymphocyte leukemia.

Within the sample, this clone is medium-sized. J is TRGJ1 or TRGJ2 and V is TRGV3. No J segment appears in TCRdb, so it was assigned here by matching the sequence to germline. CDR3 size: 13 residues. V was clipped by 5 bases and J by 1 base; unmatched bases: 5. Germline V CDR1 and CDR2: VTNTFY, YDVSTARD (reference sequence). CDR3 nucleotide sequence: TGTGCCACCTGGGTCCAAAATTATTATAAGAAACTCTTT. Amino acid sequence: CATWVQNYYKKLF.

This clone was seen more than once but under ten times. This rearrangement joins TRGV2 to TRGJ1 or TRGJ2. TCRdb gives no J gene; it was assigned here by matching the DNA to germline. Trimming at V came to 0 bases and at J to 3 bases, leaving 14 bases not matched to a gene. In germline, CDR1 is EGSNGY, CDR2 YDSYNSKV. This CDR3 has 17 amino acids. In DNA, the CDR3 is TGTGCCACCTGGGACGGGCAAGGTCTTTGCGGTTATTATAAGAAACTCTTT. It codes for CATWDGQGLCGYYKKLF.

The chain recombines TRGV9 with TRGJ1 or TRGJ2. TCRdb supplies no J gene; here it was assigned by aligning the nucleotide sequence to germline. The CDR3 contains 9 residues. With V trimmed by 12 bases and J by 7 bases, 6 bases remained unmatched. Germline CDR1 GITISATS, CDR2 ISYDGTV (reference sequence). CDR3 sequence: CAHGYKKLF. CDR3 coding DNA: TGTGCCCATGGCTATAAGAAACTCTTT.

Within the sample, this clone is medium-sized. The chain links TRGV3 to TRGJ1 or TRGJ2. Here the J gene came from matching the DNA to germline, since TCRdb omits it. The CDR3 consists of 14 residues. Germline V gene sequence: CDR1 VTNTFY, CDR2 YDVSTARD (reference sequence). With 3 bases clipped from V and 3 bases from J, the junction kept 8 bases outside the gene matches. Written as DNA, the CDR3 is TGTGCCACCTGGGACTTGGGGGCTTATTATAAGAAACTCTTT. This gives the protein CATWDLGAYYKKLF.